This T cell receptor beta chain appears in the sequencing data of a study of cytomegalovirus exposure and HLA in healthy donors. Trimming took 5 bases from V and 5 from J; bases not matched to a gene: 19. Per the germline V gene, CDR1 is MDHEN and CDR2 is SYDVKM. The CDR3 contains 19 residues. Remarks on this clone: Distinct nucleotide sequences in the sample also encode this CDR3.

This PCR relied on a set of 60 Vbeta primers and 13 Jbeta primers. Only in-frame clones appear in the TCRdb table, and some are missing; sequencing was by immunoSEQ multiplex PCR. The sample lists approximately 150,000 clones; 82% were seen once. The chain uses TRBV28 and TRBJ2-7; TRBD2 matches at 12 bases. The sample comprised PBMCs. This TCR came from a male donor in good health and CMV-seronegative. CDR3 bases: TGTGCCAGCAGTACACCCCGGTCTAGCGGGAGGGGGCCAGGGAACGAGCAGTACTTC. Its protein is CASSTPRSSGRGPGNEQYF.